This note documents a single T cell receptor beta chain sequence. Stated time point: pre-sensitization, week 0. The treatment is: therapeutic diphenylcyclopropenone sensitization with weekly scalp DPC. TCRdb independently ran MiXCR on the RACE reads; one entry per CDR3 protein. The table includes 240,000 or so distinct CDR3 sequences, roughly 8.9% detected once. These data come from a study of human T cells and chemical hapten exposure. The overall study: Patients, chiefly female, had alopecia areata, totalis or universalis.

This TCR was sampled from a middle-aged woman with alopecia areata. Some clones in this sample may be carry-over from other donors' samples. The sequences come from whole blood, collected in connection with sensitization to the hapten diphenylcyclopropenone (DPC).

The CDR3 is CASSLRTADSNQPQHF. CDR3 coding DNA: TGTGCCAGCAGCTTAAGGACAGCTGATAGCAATCAGCCCCAGCATTTT. V gene TRBV7-8 combines with J gene TRBJ1-5; a possible D gene is TRBD1 (6 bases). Germline-derived CDR1 and CDR2 are SGHVS and FQNEAQ. The germline V and J ends were trimmed by 2 bases and 0 bases, with 11 bases remaining between them. This CDR3 region has 16 residues. The entire variable domain, with the rest obtained from reference TRBV7-8 and TRBJ1-5, is as follows: GAGVSQSPRYKVAKRGQDVALRCDPISGHVSLFWYQQALGQGPEFLTYFQNEAQLDKSGLPSDRFFAERPEGSVSTLKIQRTQQEDSAVYLCASSLRTADSNQPQHFGDGTRLSIL.